Following are 28 T cell receptor beta chains from one sample sequenced in a study of beta chain features in type 1 diabetes. Study observations and caveats: Type 1 diabetes patients showed a moderate but significant shortening of TCRB CDR3s in all four CD4+ subsets.

The antigens these receptors bind are not known. The study reverse transcribed the entire isolated RNA, so it sequenced expressed TCRB transcripts. Profiled with immunoSEQ multiplex PCR; TCRdb holds only in-frame clones, not every one. The table includes approximately 730,000 clones, roughly 12% detected once. Material for sequencing was naive CD4+ T cells from blood. The source is a man aged 18 to 29 with type 1 diabetes.

This clone was counted between two and nine times. The chain uses TRBV25-1 and TRBJ2-7; TRBD1 agrees at 8 bases. The V segment lost 3 bases and the J segment 3 bases; nucleotides outside the gene matches: 4. The V gene's germline CDR1 is MGHDK and CDR2 SYGVNS. The CDR3 loop spans 14 amino acids. The CDR3 DNA reads TGTGCCAGCAGTGAGACAGGGGCCGTCTACGAGCAGTACTTC. It specifies CASSETGAVYEQYF.

This clone showed up just a few times. The DNA of the CDR3 is TGTGCCAGCAGCTTAAGGACAGGGGGGTCACCCCTCCACTTT. Its protein product is CASSLRTGGSPLHF. V and J are TRBV5-4 and TRBJ1-6, with TRBD1 matching over 10 bases. CDR1 and CDR2 from the germline V gene are SGHNT and YYREEE (reference sequence). The CDR3 totals 14 residues. After removal of 2 bases from V and 10 bases from J, the junction contained 3 bases not matched to a gene.

The V call is TRBV27, the J call TRBJ1-2, with 7 bases that match TRBD1. The J segment lost 5 bases and the V segment lost 4 bases, leaving 10 bases of the junction unmatched. CDR3 size: 15 residues. Germline CDR1 reads MNHEY; CDR2 reads SMNVEV (reference sequence). The CDR3 DNA follows: TGTGCCAGCAGTTCAGCCGGGACAGCCCTTTATGGCTACACCTTC. Translation gives CASSSAGTALYGYTF.

This clone was observed a few times. This rearrangement joins TRBV4-2 to TRBJ2-1, with a tentative D call TRBD2 (7 bases). V shed 4 bases and J shed 2 bases, with 30 bases lying between them. CDR1 is LGHNA and CDR2 is YNFKEQ in the germline V gene. CDR3 length: 21 amino acids. In DNA, the CDR3 is TGTGCCAGCAGCCCCCGGGGGGCGGGACAAGAAGGAGAAGGAACCTACAATGAGCAGTTCTTC. Amino acids: CASSPRGAGQEGEGTYNEQFF.

This rearrangement joins TRBV15 to TRBJ2-1, with D possibly TRBD2 on 5 matching bases. V was shortened by 2 bases and J by 4 bases, with 18 bases between the two germline ends. CDR3 length: 17 amino acids. Germline values: CDR1 LNHNV, CDR2 YYDKDF (reference sequence). CDR3 nucleotides: TGTGCCACCAGCAGACCCGCGCCGGGCGGGCGATACAATGAGCAGTTCTTC. Its translation is CATSRPAPGGRYNEQFF.

The chain combines TRBV29-1 with TRBJ1-4; D gene uncertain. Trimming shortened V by 5 bases and J by 8 bases, and 12 bases separated the two germline ends. Per germline, CDR1 SQVTM and CDR2 ANQGSEA. The CDR3 runs 12 residues. The CDR3 nucleotides read TGCAGCGTTCGAGAACCTTTAGAAAAACTGTTTTTT. It specifies CSVREPLEKLFF.

The chain couples TRBV14 to TRBJ1-5, with D uncertain. Germline V gene sequence: CDR1 SGHDN, CDR2 FVKESK. Trimming removed 4 bases from V and 8 bases from J, with 30 bases in between. The CDR3 is 19 amino acids. The chain's CDR3 is CASSLSGARRQDYAEPQHF. The CDR3 nucleotides are TGTGCCAGCAGCCTCTCAGGAGCCCGACGGCAGGACTATGCTGAGCCCCAGCATTTT.

This clone was seen a handful of times. V usage is TRBV7-2 and J usage is TRBJ2-1, with TRBD1 as a possible D gene (6 bases). The CDR3 loop spans 15 amino acids. CDR1 SGHTA and CDR2 FQGNSA come from the germline V gene. With 5 bases removed from V and 7 bases from J, the gap between germline ends came to 18 bases. The CDR3 reads CASSPRWGPRNEQFF. CDR3 in DNA: TGTGCCAGCAGCCCTCGTTGGGGGCCGAGGAATGAGCAGTTCTTC.

This clone appeared a few times. The V call is TRBV6-5, the J call TRBJ2-7; D is unresolved. This CDR3 comprises 15 residues. V was trimmed by 0 bases and J by 3 bases, leaving 12 bases between them. Germline V lookup: CDR1 MNHEY, CDR2 SVGAGI. The CDR3 nucleotides are TGTGCCAGCAGTTACTCGGGAACCGCCGACTACGAGCAGTACTTC. It translates to CASSYSGTADYEQYF.

This clone was detected a few times. CDR3 DNA: TGCAGTGCTAGAGATGTGAAAGCTTTCTTT. Protein sequence: CSARDVKAFF. V and J are TRBV20-1 and TRBJ1-1; D not certain. This CDR3 is 10 amino acids long. Per the germline V gene, CDR1 is DFQATT and CDR2 is SNEGSKA (reference sequence). Trimming cost V 0 bases and J 9 bases, with 5 bases left between them.

The DNA for the CDR3 is TGTGCCAGCAGTTACTCGGGAGAAGGTGGCTACGAGCAGTACTTC. Residues: CASSYSGEGGYEQYF. This chain links TRBV6-5 with TRBJ2-7; TRBD2 might be the D (5 bases). Trimming pared 0 bases from V and 3 bases from J, leaving 12 bases between. Germline V gene sequence: CDR1 MNHEY, CDR2 SVGAGI. CDR3 length equals 15 residues.

A few counts support this clone. This chain links TRBV7-9 with TRBJ2-3; D unclear. Trimming removed 7 bases from V and 3 bases from J, with 14 bases in between. The CDR3 is 14 residues long. Germline values: CDR1 SEHNR, CDR2 FQNEAQ (reference sequence). The CDR3 region is CASNGPSETDTQYF. The CDR3 bases are TGTGCCAGCAATGGACCCTCAGAAACAGATACGCAGTATTTT.

J is TRBJ2-2 and V is TRBV9, with D possibly TRBD1 on 6 matching bases. Germline values: CDR1 SGDLS, CDR2 YYNGEE. V gave up 2 bases and J gave up 10 bases, with 24 bases separating them. The CDR3 extends over 17 amino acids. CDR3 nucleotide sequence: TGTGCCAGCAGCGTCCTAGCCGTGGGGGCTTCCTCGACGGAGCTGTTTTTT. Amino acid sequence: CASSVLAVGASSTELFF.

In this sample, this clone turned up once. V usage is TRBV11-3 and J usage is TRBJ2-5; 7 positions match TRBD1. CDR3 size: 16 residues. V trimming: 1 base; J trimming: 5 bases; junction bases outside the gene matches: 10. CDR1 is SGHNT, CDR2 YENEEA, per germline. CDR3 in DNA: TGTGCCAGCAGCTTAGCCGACAGGGCCTCGTGGGAGACCCAGTACTTC. The encoded protein is CASSLADRASWETQYF.

The chain recombines TRBV20-1 with TRBJ1-2; D is perhaps TRBD1 (5 bases). Trimming took off 6 bases at V and 6 bases at J, with 8 bases between the two ends. The length of the CDR3 is 10 residues. Germline CDR1 and CDR2: DFQATT and SNEGSKA (reference sequence). In nucleotides, the CDR3 is TGCAGTGCCGGGACCAATGGCTACACCTTC. Its protein is CSAGTNGYTF.

This chain connects TRBV7-9 to TRBJ2-5; 8 nucleotides match TRBD2. Germline CDR1 SEHNR, CDR2 FQNEAQ (reference sequence). This CDR3 is 16 amino acids long. With 6 bases clipped from V and 5 bases from J, the junction kept 14 bases outside the gene matches. Written as DNA, the CDR3 is TGTGCCAGCAGGTTTAGCGGGGACGAATACAGGGAGACCCAGTACTTC. Amino acids: CASRFSGDEYRETQYF.

The rearrangement links TRBV6-1 to TRBJ2-3; no clear D. Germline V gene data show CDR1 as MNHNS and CDR2 as SASEGT. Deletions cut 0 bases from V and 12 bases from J, with 1 base between. This CDR3 region has 9 residues. CDR3 protein: CASSEAQYF. Written as DNA, the CDR3 is TGTGCCAGCAGTGAAGCACAGTATTTT.

This chain links TRBV6-5 with TRBJ2-3; D tentatively fits TRBD1 or TRBD2 (6 bases each). Trimming cost V 0 bases and J 6 bases, with 13 bases left between them. Germline CDR1 reads MNHEY; CDR2 reads SVGAGI. This CDR3 region has 15 residues. The CDR3, as DNA: TGTGCCAGCAGTTACTCGGGTGGGGGGCCTGATACGCAGTATTTT. It translates to CASSYSGGGPDTQYF.

This clone occurred a few times. CDR3 in amino acids: CSVAETQYF. As DNA, the CDR3 is TGCAGCGTTGCAGAGACCCAGTACTTC. The chain employs TRBV29-1 and TRBJ2-5; no reliable D call. Between the trimmed V and J ends, which lost 4 bases and 4 bases, there was a span of 1 base. This CDR3 has 9 residues. Germline CDR1 and CDR2: SQVTM and ANQGSEA.

This clone was seen only a few times. The V call is TRBV18, the J call TRBJ2-7, with 9 bases identical to TRBD1. Losses at the gene ends were 3 bases for V and 6 bases for J; bases not matched to a gene: 15. Germline V gives CDR1 KGHSH, CDR2 LQKENI. This CDR3 comprises 17 residues. CDR3 in amino acids: CASSPWDRALLSTEQYF. The CDR3 DNA reads TGTGCCAGCTCACCCTGGGACAGGGCCCTTTTGTCGACCGAGCAGTACTTC. The complete variable domain, with remaining parts taken from reference TRBV18 and TRBJ2-7, reads NAGVMQNPRHLVRRRGQEARLRCSPMKGHSHVYWYRQLPEEGLKFMVYLQKENIIDESGMPKERFSAEFPKEGPSILRIQQVVRGDSAAYFCASSPWDRALLSTEQYFGPGTRLTVT.

This sequence joins TRBV12-5 and TRBJ2-1; D is perhaps TRBD1 (6 bases). Trimming took off 2 bases at V and 0 bases at J, with 17 bases between the two ends. In germline, CDR1 is LGHNT, CDR2 FRNRAP. The CDR3 sequence is 18 residues long. The CDR3 coding sequence is TGTGCTAGTGGTTTGACCTGGGACACCTCCGGCTCCTACAATGAGCAGTTCTTC. It yields the protein CASGLTWDTSGSYNEQFF.

The gene calls are TRBV11-2 and TRBJ2-1; TRBD2 agrees at 7 bases. The CDR3 has 15 amino acids. Germline lookup yields CDR1 SGHAT and CDR2 FQNNGV. With 5 bases clipped from V and 0 bases from J, the junction kept 4 bases outside the gene matches. Written as DNA, the CDR3 is TGTGCCAGCAGCCTAACTAGCGTCTCCTACAATGAGCAGTTCTTC. Its translation is CASSLTSVSYNEQFF.

The chain employs TRBV7-2 and TRBJ1-4, with unresolved D. Germline V lookup: CDR1 SGHTA, CDR2 FQGNSA. V was trimmed by 3 bases and J by 5 bases, leaving 13 bases between them. CDR3 length: 15 residues. CDR3 residues: CASSLRTARNEKLFF. CDR3 in DNA: TGTGCCAGCAGCTTGAGAACAGCGCGAAATGAAAAACTGTTTTTT.

V and J are TRBV19 and TRBJ1-2, with D maybe TRBD1 (6 bases). V was shortened by 6 bases and J by 8 bases, with 16 bases between the two germline ends. Germline CDR1 reads LNHDA; CDR2 reads SQIVND (reference sequence). This CDR3 region has 13 residues. The CDR3 DNA is TGTGCCAGTAGCCCGATAGGGGGATCGGGCTACACCTTC. The encoded protein is CASSPIGGSGYTF.

There are a few counts of this clone. Other DNA sequences in the same sample also yield this CDR3. The chain employs TRBV5-1 and TRBJ1-5; no clear D gene. Trimming removed 0 bases at V and 7 bases at J, with 11 bases between. The germline V gene has CDR1 SGHRS and CDR2 YFSETQ. The CDR3 length is 14 residues. The CDR3 loop reads CASSLDGDNQPQHF. CDR3 sequence (DNA): TGCGCCAGCAGCTTGGACGGAGACAACCAGCCCCAGCATTTT.

The sample holds a few counts of this clone. The CDR3 sequence: CASSKRQWDQPQHF. The CDR3 DNA reads TGTGCCAGCAGCAAACGACAGTGGGATCAGCCCCAGCATTTT. V usage is TRBV7-2 and J usage is TRBJ1-5; D is possibly TRBD1 (5 bases). Deletions cut 5 bases from V and 5 bases from J, with 13 bases between. Germline V gene lookup returns CDR1 SGHTA and CDR2 FQGNSA. This CDR3 has 14 amino acids. The full variable domain, completed using reference TRBV7-2 and TRBJ1-5, is GAGVSQSPSNKVTEKGKDVELRCDPISGHTALYWYRQSLGQGLEFLIYFQGNSAPDKSGLPSDRFSAERTGGSVSTLTIQRTQQEDSAVYLCASSKRQWDQPQHFGDGTRLSIL.

This clone was counted a few times. The genes are TRBV18 and TRBJ1-2, with D possibly being TRBD1 (5 bases). Trimming stripped 3 bases from V and 3 bases from J, with 14 bases between. Looked up from germline, CDR1 is KGHSH and CDR2 is LQKENI. CDR3 length equals 15 residues. The CDR3 DNA sequence: TGTGCCAGCTCACCTACCGAGAGGGGTTACTATGGCTACACCTTC. This translates into CASSPTERGYYGYTF.

This clone was recorded a few times. This chain joins TRBV29-1 and TRBJ1-2, with 9 bases lining up with TRBD1. This CDR3 spans 14 amino acids. The trim removed 4 bases at V and 3 bases at J, leaving 6 bases unmatched. In germline, CDR1 is SQVTM, CDR2 ANQGSEA. CDR3 loop: CSVAGGDRDYGYTF. The CDR3 DNA reads as TGCAGCGTTGCTGGGGGGGACAGGGACTATGGCTACACCTTC.